The clone carrying this TCR beta chain was recorded a few times. The target antigen is unknown. The sample is drawn from a study of molecular identifiers for immune sequencing clone quantification. Study findings and constraints: Among effectors, clones above 20 RNA copies held over 98% of molecules; among naive cells, under 1%.

It was with previously described methods and listed TCR primers that bulk TCR libraries were made. TCRdb processed the PCR reads anew with MiXCR; each CDR3 protein has one entry. This table holds around 470,000 distinct CDR3 sequences, about 21% found once. Naive CD8 libraries used roughly 18,000 to 1,000,000 sorted cells and 10%, 30% or 50% RNA. The CDR3 is 14 residues long. The germline gives CDR1 MNHEY, CDR2 SVGAGI. The ends were cut back, 4 bases at V and 4 bases at J, with 14 bases in the middle. The chain uses TRBV6-5 and TRBJ2-7; a possible D gene is TRBD1 (5 bases). The clonotype comes from a human donor in good health. Some libraries in this study had Jurkat cell RNA spiked in. Sequencing was carried out using naive CD8+ T cells from blood, with Jurkat cell RNA spiked in. Subset noted: FACS-sorted CD8+CD4-CCR7+CD45RA+ naive T cells. The DNA for the CDR3 is TGTGCCAGCAGTTTGGCGGACACAATATACGAGCAGTACTTC. It is translated as CASSLADTIYEQYF.